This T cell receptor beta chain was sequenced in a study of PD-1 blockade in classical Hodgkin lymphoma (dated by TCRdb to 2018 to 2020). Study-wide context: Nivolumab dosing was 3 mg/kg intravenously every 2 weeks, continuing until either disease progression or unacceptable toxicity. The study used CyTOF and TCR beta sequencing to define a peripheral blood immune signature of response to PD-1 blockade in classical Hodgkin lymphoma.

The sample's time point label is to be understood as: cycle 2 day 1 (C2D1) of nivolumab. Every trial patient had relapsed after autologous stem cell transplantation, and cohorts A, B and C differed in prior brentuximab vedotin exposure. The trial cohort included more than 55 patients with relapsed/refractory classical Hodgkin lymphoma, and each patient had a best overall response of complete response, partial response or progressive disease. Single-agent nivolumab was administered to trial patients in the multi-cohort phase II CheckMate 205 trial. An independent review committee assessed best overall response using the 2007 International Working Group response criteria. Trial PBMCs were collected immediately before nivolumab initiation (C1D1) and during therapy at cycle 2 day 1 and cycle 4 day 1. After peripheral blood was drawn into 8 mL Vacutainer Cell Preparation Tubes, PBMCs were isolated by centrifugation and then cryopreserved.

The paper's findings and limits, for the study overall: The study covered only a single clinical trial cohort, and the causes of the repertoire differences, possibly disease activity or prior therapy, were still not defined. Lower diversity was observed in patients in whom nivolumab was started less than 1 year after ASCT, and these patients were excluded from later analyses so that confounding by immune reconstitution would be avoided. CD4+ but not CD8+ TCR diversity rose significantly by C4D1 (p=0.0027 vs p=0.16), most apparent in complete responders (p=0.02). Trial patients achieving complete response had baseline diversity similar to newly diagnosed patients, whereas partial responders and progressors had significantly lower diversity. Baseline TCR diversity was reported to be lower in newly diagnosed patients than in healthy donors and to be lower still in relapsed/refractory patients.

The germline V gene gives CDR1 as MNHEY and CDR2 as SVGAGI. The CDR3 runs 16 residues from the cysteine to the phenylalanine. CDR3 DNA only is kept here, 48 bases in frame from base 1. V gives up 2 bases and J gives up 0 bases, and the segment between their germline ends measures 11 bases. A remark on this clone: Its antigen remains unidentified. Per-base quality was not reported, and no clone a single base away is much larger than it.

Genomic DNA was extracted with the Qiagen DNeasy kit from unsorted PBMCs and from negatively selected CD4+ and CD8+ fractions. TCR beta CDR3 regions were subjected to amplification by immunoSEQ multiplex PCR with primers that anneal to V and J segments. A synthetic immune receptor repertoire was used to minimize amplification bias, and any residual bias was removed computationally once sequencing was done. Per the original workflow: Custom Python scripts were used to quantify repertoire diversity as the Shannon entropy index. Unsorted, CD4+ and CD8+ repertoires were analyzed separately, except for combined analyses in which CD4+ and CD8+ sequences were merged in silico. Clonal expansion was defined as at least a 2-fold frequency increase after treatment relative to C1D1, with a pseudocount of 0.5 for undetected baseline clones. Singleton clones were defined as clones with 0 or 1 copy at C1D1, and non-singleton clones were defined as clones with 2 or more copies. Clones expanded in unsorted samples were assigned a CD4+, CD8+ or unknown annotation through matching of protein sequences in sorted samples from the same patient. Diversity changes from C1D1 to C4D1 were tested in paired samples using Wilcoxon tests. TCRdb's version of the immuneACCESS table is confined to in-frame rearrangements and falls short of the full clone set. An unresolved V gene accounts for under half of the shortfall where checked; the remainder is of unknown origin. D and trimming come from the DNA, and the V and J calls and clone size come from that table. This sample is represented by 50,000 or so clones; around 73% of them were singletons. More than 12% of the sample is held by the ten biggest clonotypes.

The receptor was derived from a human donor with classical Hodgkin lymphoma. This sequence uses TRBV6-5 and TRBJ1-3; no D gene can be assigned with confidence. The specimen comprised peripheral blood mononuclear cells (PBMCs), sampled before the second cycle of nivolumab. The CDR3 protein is CASSYVSTSSGNTIYF. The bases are TGTGCCAGCAGTTACGTGTCTACCTCCTCTGGAAACACCATATATTTT.